These 17 T cell receptor beta chains share one sample of origin, sequenced in a study of post-analysis software for immune sequencing data. Study findings and constraints: Four or five TRBV segments, TRBV5-6, TRBV5-1 and TRBV20-1 among them, were found more frequent in patients than controls.

Their specific antigens are unknown. Each TCR beta cDNA library carried unique molecular identifiers. In TCRdb, the PCR reads were re-called with MiXCR into one record per CDR3 protein. The sample has 820,000 or so distinct CDR3 sequences, approximately 50% seen once. The specimen sequenced was blood. Receptor source: a girl between 5 and 17 years old with multiple sclerosis.

This clonotype has just a few counts. The chain is built from TRBV12-3 or TRBV12-4 and TRBJ2-7; TRBD1 is a possible D gene (5 bases). Trimming shortened V by 6 bases and J by 4 bases, and 28 bases separated the two germline ends. The CDR3 sequence is 18 residues long. CDR3 amino acids: CASSPRRWTDNHVYEQYF. For the CDR3, the DNA is TGTGCCAGCAGCCCGCGTCGGTGGACGGACAACCACGTTTACGAGCAGTACTTC.

CDR3: CASSPLGEGLAKNIQYF. CDR3 nucleotides: TGTGCCAGCAGCCCGTTGGGGGAGGGGCTAGCCAAAAACATTCAGTACTTC. This chain joins TRBV7-8 and TRBJ2-4, with 7 nucleotides matching TRBD2. Germline CDR1 and CDR2: SGHVS and FQNEAQ. V lost 5 bases, J lost 0 bases, and 10 bases stayed unmatched. The CDR3 has 17 amino acids.

The chain joins TRBV18 to TRBJ2-5, with D perhaps TRBD2 (6 bases). The J call may be faulty, since TRBJ2-7 better matches the DNA end. The V gene's germline CDR1 is KGHSH and CDR2 LQKENI. The CDR3 is 16 amino acids. DNA for the CDR3: TGTGCCAGCTCACCTGAGTTAGGGGACTTCGGCTACGAGCAGTACTTC. Translated: CASSPELGDFGYEQYF.

The chain links TRBV2 to TRBJ2-6; TRBD1 aligns across 8 bases. The CDR3 is 13 residues long. Germline assignment: CDR1 SNHLY and CDR2 FYNNEI. V trimming: 8 bases; J trimming: 4 bases; junction bases outside the gene matches: 1. CDR3 sequence: CASQGAGANVLTF. CDR3 coding DNA: TGTGCCAGCCAGGGGGCAGGGGCCAACGTCCTGACTTTC.

This clonotype was observed a few times. Mismatch with germline at one junction end may stem from a read error. V gene TRBV6-1 combines with J gene TRBJ2-1; no clear D. Germline V gene data show CDR1 as MNHNS and CDR2 as SASEGT. This CDR3 is 15 amino acids long. The CDR3: CASSEGLSSGNEQFF. In DNA form, the CDR3 reads TGTGCCAGCAGCGAAGGGCTATCTTCCGGCAATGAGCAGTTCTTC.

This chain uses TRBV20-1 with TRBJ2-3, with D tentatively TRBD1 (6 bases). The CDR3 loop spans 15 amino acids. V lost 3 bases to trimming and J lost 2 bases, with 15 bases between them. The germline V gene encodes CDR1 DFQATT and CDR2 SNEGSKA (reference sequence). The CDR3 region is CSARRDRTYTDTQYF. The CDR3 bases are TGCAGTGCTAGGAGAGACAGGACCTACACAGATACGCAGTATTTT.

This clonotype turned up a few times. The rearrangement uses TRBV20-1 and TRBJ2-5, with 10 bases aligning to TRBD2. CDR1 DFQATT and CDR2 SNEGSKA come from the germline V gene (reference sequence). The V and J ends lost 3 bases and 7 bases, in that order; junction bases with no gene match: 8. The CDR3 runs to 14 residues. CDR3 nucleotide sequence: TGCAGTGCTAGTGAACGACTAGCGGGCGCGACCCAGTACTTC. Its protein product is CSASERLAGATQYF.

This clonotype was picked up a small number of times. The chain links TRBV11-2 to TRBJ1-2, with D tentatively TRBD1 (5 bases). The CDR3 is made up of 15 amino acids. The germline V gene has CDR1 SGHAT and CDR2 FQNNGV. V lost 5 bases to trimming and J lost 10 bases, with 23 bases between them. The CDR3: CASSPRTLGDRYYTF. CDR3 nucleotides: TGTGCCAGCAGCCCCCGGACACTAGGGGACCGCTACTACACCTTC. The variable domain in full, completed from reference TRBV11-2 and TRBJ1-2, reads EAGVAQSPRYKIIEKRQSVAFWCNPISGHATLYWYQQILGQGPKLLIQFQNNGVVDDSQLPKDRFSAERLKGVDSTLKIQPAKLEDSAVYLCASSPRTLGDRYYTFGSGTRLTVV.

This chain uses TRBV5-1 with TRBJ2-4; 9 positions match TRBD2. The end of the DNA aligns better with TRBJ2-7, so the J call may be wrong. CDR1 is SGHRS and CDR2 is YFSETQ in the germline V gene. The length of the CDR3 is 15 residues. The CDR3 DNA is TGCGCCAGCAGCGCCGGGACTAGCCGGTCCTACGAGCAGTACTTC. The encoded protein is CASSAGTSRSYEQYF.

The V and J genes are TRBV6-5 and TRBJ2-3; TRBD2 agrees at 8 bases. With V trimmed by 6 bases and J by 4 bases, 12 bases remained unmatched. In germline, CDR1 is MNHEY, CDR2 SVGAGI. The CDR3 contains 16 residues. DNA of the CDR3: TGTGCCAGCAGACGGACCGGGACTAGGGTACCAGATACGCAGTATTTT. This encodes CASRRTGTRVPDTQYF.

This sequence joins TRBV4-2 and TRBJ2-1; the D is unclear. The CDR3 runs to 13 residues. CDR1 is LGHNA, CDR2 YNFKEQ, per germline. Trimming removed 0 bases from V and 9 bases from J, with 9 bases in between. CDR3 amino acids: CASSQDFQSEQFF. The CDR3 bases are TGTGCCAGCAGCCAAGATTTCCAGAGTGAGCAGTTCTTC.

V is TRBV11-2 and J is TRBJ2-3; D may match TRBD1 or TRBD2 (5 bases each). V gave up 9 bases and J gave up 6 bases, with 19 bases separating them. Looked up from germline, CDR1 is SGHAT and CDR2 is FQNNGV. The CDR3 length is 14 residues. The DNA for the CDR3 is TGTGCCAGTCGAAAATTGGGGACGGCGGATACGCAGTATTTT. This translates into CASRKLGTADTQYF. The full variable domain, completed using reference TRBV11-2 and TRBJ2-3, is EAGVAQSPRYKIIEKRQSVAFWCNPISGHATLYWYQQILGQGPKLLIQFQNNGVVDDSQLPKDRFSAERLKGVDSTLKIQPAKLEDSAVYLCASRKLGTADTQYFGPGTRLTVL.

V and J are TRBV12-3 or TRBV12-4 and TRBJ2-5, with D perhaps TRBD2 (5 bases). The CDR3 totals 17 residues. V was trimmed by 2 bases and J by 0 bases, leaving 16 bases between them. This chain's CDR3 is CASSLKVERLYQETQYF. The CDR3 nucleotides are TGTGCCAGCAGTTTAAAGGTCGAGCGGTTGTACCAAGAGACCCAGTACTTC.

In its sample, this clonotype was seen a few times. J is TRBJ2-5 and V is TRBV20-1; D assignment may be TRBD1 or TRBD2 (7 bases each). The germline V and J ends were trimmed by 5 bases and 5 bases, with 15 bases remaining between them. Looked up from germline, CDR1 is DFQATT and CDR2 is SNEGSKA (reference sequence). The CDR3 contains 13 residues. DNA for the CDR3: TGCAGTGCTGGCAGGGGGGGGCGGGAGACCCAGTACTTC. Protein: CSAGRGGRETQYF.

The sample holds a few counts of this clonotype. Mismatch with germline at one junction end may stem from a read error. Here the CDR3 reads CARSFDGGGLLTNEQFF. In DNA form, the CDR3 reads TGTGCCCGCAGTTTCGATGGCGGCGGCCTTCTGACAAATGAGCAGTTCTTC. This sequence joins TRBV12-3 or TRBV12-4 and TRBJ2-1; no firm D call. This CDR3 contains 17 residues.

This clonotype was counted once. The V call is TRBV4-2, the J call TRBJ2-1; perhaps TRBD1 as D (5 bases). This CDR3 is built from 15 residues. From germline, CDR1 is LGHNA and CDR2 YNFKEQ. V dropped 1 base and J dropped 1 base, with 8 bases sitting between them. CDR3 protein: CASSQAGPSYNEQFF. The CDR3 DNA follows: TGTGCCAGCAGCCAAGCAGGGCCTTCCTACAATGAGCAGTTCTTC.

This chain uses TRBV4-1 with TRBJ2-5, with D uncertain. CDR3 size: 13 residues. CDR1 MGHRA and CDR2 YSYEKL come from the germline V gene. Trimming left V 2 bases short and J 3 bases short, with 7 bases between. Here the CDR3 DNA reads TGCGCCAGCAGCCAAATGGGTGAAGAGACCCAGTACTTC. Its protein product is CASSQMGEETQYF.